This is a list of T cell receptor beta chains from one sample in a study of T-cell reconstitution after alpha-beta-depleted transplantation in children. From the PCR reads, TCRdb called clonotypes with MiXCR, one entry per CDR3 protein. Here the sample spans about 690,000 distinct CDR3 sequences, 15% to 20% being singletons. Sequenced here: PBMCs from the stem cell graft donor, sampled from the stem cell graft. These receptors all come from a human donor who donated a stem cell graft to a child with acute myeloid leukemia. Each CDR3 is given with its conserved first and last residue. The D gene is left open where the match is weak. Part of the rows lack a size; the others show once, few, many or a class for expanded clones.

size: many; D: .; V: TRBV10-2; J: TRBJ1-1; CDR3: CASSPTGSRAFF; DNA: TGCGCCAGCAGTCCAACAGGATCGAGAGCTTTCTTT
size: .; D: .; V: TRBV7-8; J: TRBJ1-1; CDR3: CASSQRGLGQTEAFF; DNA: TGTGCCAGCAGCCAAAGAGGTCTCGGACAGACAGAAGCTTTCTTT
size: many; D: .; V: TRBV20-1; J: TRBJ2-3; CDR3: CSARDLVRTDTQYF; DNA: TGCAGTGCTAGAGATCTGGTGCGCACAGATACGCAGTATTTT
size: many; D: TRBD1; V: TRBV5-1; J: TRBJ2-7; CDR3: CASSPGQGTSYEQYF; DNA: TGCGCCAGCAGCCCCGGACAGGGTACTTCCTACGAGCAGTACTTC
size: .; D: TRBD2; V: TRBV12-3/TRBV12-4; J: TRBJ2-3; CDR3: CASRAGLAGTDTQYF; DNA: TGTGCCAGCAGAGCGGGACTAGCGGGCACAGATACGCAGTATTTT
size: many; D: .; V: TRBV7-2; J: TRBJ1-6; CDR3: CASSLEGLTNSPLHF; DNA: TGTGCCAGCAGCTTGGAGGGACTGACCAATTCACCCCTCCACTTT
size: .; D: .; V: TRBV7-9; J: TRBJ2-7; CDR3: CASSIGDYEQYF; DNA: TGTGCCAGCAGCATCGGGGATTACGAGCAGTACTTC
size: .; D: .; V: TRBV7-9; J: TRBJ1-2; CDR3: CASSLDSAQLYGYTF; DNA: TGTGCCAGCAGCTTAGATTCCGCCCAGCTTTATGGCTACACCTTC
size: many; D: .; V: TRBV6-1; J: TRBJ2-1; CDR3: CASSPDSNNEQFF; DNA: TGTGCCAGCAGCCCGGACAGTAACAATGAGCAGTTCTTC
size: .; D: .; V: TRBV7-2; J: TRBJ1-1; CDR3: CASSLRRWPGIAFF; DNA: TGTGCCAGCAGCTTAAGGAGATGGCCGGGAATAGCTTTCTTT
size: .; D: .; V: TRBV5-1; J: TRBJ1-1; CDR3: CASSLDSAHTEAFF; DNA: TGCGCCAGCAGCTTGGATTCGGCACACACTGAAGCTTTCTTT
size: .; D: .; V: TRBV4-2; J: TRBJ2-2; CDR3: CASSHGAGELFF; DNA: TGTGCCAGCAGCCATGGGGCCGGGGAGCTGTTTTTT
size: few; D: .; V: TRBV7-9; J: TRBJ1-1; CDR3: CASSVRETGEAFF; DNA: TGTGCCAGCAGCGTCAGGGAGACGGGTGAAGCTTTCTTT